The 7 T cell receptor beta chains given below trace back to one sample, sequenced in a study of early T cells in non-severe SARS-CoV-2 infection. TCRdb reprocessed the 5' RACE reads via MiXCR and lists one record per CDR3 protein. The table has about 42,000 distinct CDR3 sequences, about 6.5% seen once. The sequenced sample was whole blood, obtained at baseline. These receptors all stem from an adult who was a healthcare worker with PCR-confirmed SARS-CoV-2 infection or an uninfected control (not recorded which).

This chain connects TRBV4-3 to TRBJ1-2; 9 bases match TRBD1. With V trimmed by 3 bases and J by 5 bases, 4 bases remained unmatched. Germline V gives CDR1 LGHNA, CDR2 YSLEER. The CDR3 is 14 residues long. The CDR3 here is CASSHTGTGYGYTF. CDR3 sequence (DNA): TGCGCCAGCAGCCATACCGGGACAGGGTATGGCTACACCTTC.

This clonotype was seen repeatedly, ten times or more. The chain has TRBV3-1 and TRBJ1-5; 9 bases are shared with TRBD1. CDR1 and CDR2 from the germline V gene are LGHDT and YNNKEL (reference sequence). The CDR3 is made up of 15 amino acids. Trimming at V came to 1 base and at J to 5 bases, leaving 3 bases not matched to a gene. The CDR3 DNA reads TGTGCCAGCAGCCAAGGGACAGGGGTTTATCAGCCCCAGCATTTT. This sequence encodes CASSQGTGVYQPQHF. Full variable domain (outside the CDR3, taken from reference TRBV3-1 and TRBJ1-5): DTAVSQTPKYLVTQMGNDKSIKCEQNLGHDTMYWYKQDSKKFLKIMFSYNNKELIINETVPNRFSPKSPDKAHLNLHINSLELGDSAVYFCASSQGTGVYQPQHFGDGTRLSIL.

This clonotype showed up just a few times. This sequence joins TRBV3-1 and TRBJ2-3; tentative D call: TRBD2 (5 bases). V lost 0 bases and J lost 0, with 13 bases in between. The CDR3 has 17 amino acids. Looked up from germline, CDR1 is LGHDT and CDR2 is YNNKEL (reference sequence). The CDR3 protein is CASSQDMGELSTDTQYF. DNA for the CDR3: TGTGCCAGCAGCCAAGATATGGGAGAGCTAAGCACAGATACGCAGTATTTT.

Worth noting for this clonotype: Since a much larger clone is just one base distant, this may be a read error. The rearrangement joins TRBV5-6 to TRBJ2-7, with TRBD2 matching 7 bases. Germline lookup yields CDR1 SGHDT and CDR2 YYEEEE. The CDR3 runs to 14 residues. Here the CDR3 reads CAISFWTSSYEQYF. The CDR3, as DNA: TGTGCCATCAGCTTCTGGACTAGCTCCTACGAGCAGTACTTC.

There are many counts of this clonotype. The chain is built from TRBV30 and TRBJ1-1; D may be TRBD1 (6 bases). Per germline, CDR1 GTSNPN and CDR2 SVGIG (reference sequence). Trimming took 7 bases from V and 0 from J, leaving 12 bases between them. This CDR3 is built from 13 residues. Here the CDR3 DNA reads TGTGCCTCAGCTGGACAGTTGAACACTGAAGCTTTCTTT. Its translation: CASAGQLNTEAFF. Full variable domain (missing parts from reference TRBV30 and TRBJ1-1): SQTIHQWPATLVQPVGSPLSLECTVEGTSNPNLYWYRQAAGRGLQLLFYSVGIGQISSEVPQNLSASRPQDRQFILSSKKLLLSDSGFYLCASAGQLNTEAFFGQGTRLTVV.

This clonotype was observed many times. The rearrangement joins TRBV2 to TRBJ1-1; D call uncertain. Trimming removed 3 bases from V and 0 bases from J, with 14 bases in between. CDR1 and CDR2 (germline): SNHLY, FYNNEI. The CDR3 sequence is 16 residues long. CDR3 nucleotide sequence: TGTGCCAGCAGTGAGTTGCGCCGAGTCATGAACACTGAAGCTTTCTTT. It codes for CASSELRRVMNTEAFF.

This clonotype occurred many times. This chain connects TRBV11-2 to TRBJ2-3; 8 nucleotides line up with TRBD1. J lost 4 bases, V lost 6 bases, and 6 bases had no gene match. This CDR3 has 14 amino acids. Germline CDR1 reads SGHAT; CDR2 reads FQNNGV. CDR3 DNA sequence: TGTGCCAGCAGTCAAGACAGGGGTCCAGATACGCAGTATTTT. Protein product: CASSQDRGPDTQYF.